This note documents a single T cell receptor (beta chain) sequence. Its antigen is still unknown. The sample is drawn from a study of cytomegalovirus exposure and HLA in healthy donors. Use of 60 Vbeta and 13 Jbeta primers characterized the PCR. TCRdb's table, derived via immunoSEQ multiplex PCR, lists solely in-frame clones and lacks some. The sample data list approximately 50,000 clones. General study points: Most likely, a cluster of highly shared sequence variants arose as a sequencing artifact. As confirmed in vitro, three CMV-associated chains were specific for CMV antigens. Researchers catalogued some 160 TCR beta chains as cytomegalovirus-associated.

With 0 bases removed from V and 7 bases from J, the gap between germline ends came to 6 bases. This CDR3 region has 12 residues. CDR1 LNHNV and CDR2 YYDKDF come from the germline V gene (reference sequence). Input material: PBMCs. The chain uses TRBV15 and TRBJ2-5, with D perhaps TRBD2 (6 bases). This clonotype was obtained from a male donor in good health and CMV-seronegative. CDR3 in amino acids: CATSREGGTQYF. The CDR3 coding sequence is TGTGCCACCAGCAGAGAGGGGGGGACCCAGTACTTC.